The 20 T cell receptor beta chains listed next were all sequenced from one sample in a study of HIV-infected patients and healthy controls. Antiretroviral therapy had run roughly three months, about 14 weeks, before follow-up blood collection. No cell fractionation was done, so the repertoire covers all unsorted peripheral blood T cells. Alpha and beta constant-region primers primed reverse transcription of about 470 ng RNA. Alpha and beta chain libraries were made separately by chain-specific third strand synthesis with multiplexing indices. Each CDR3 protein gets one entry after TCRdb re-called the 5' RACE reads with MiXCR. This table has around 8,000 distinct CDR3 sequences, 5.5% to 8.5% appearing once. The material was blood, obtained during antiretroviral therapy. The receptor source for this set is an adult with HIV infection.

This clonotype was observed many times. With the library built for alpha chains, this beta chain is off target and its frequency is not meaningful. The gene calls are TRBV12-3 or TRBV12-4 and TRBJ2-7; possibly TRBD1 for D (5 bases). V was shortened by 6 bases and J by 3 bases, with 12 bases between the two germline ends. The CDR3 is 13 residues long. The DNA for the CDR3 is TGTGCCAGCAGCCCGACAGAGAACTACGAGCAGTACTTC. Its translation: CASSPTENYEQYF.

With respect to this clonotype: A library prepared for alpha chains yielded this beta chain as an off-target read; its size is of little meaning. The chain is built from TRBV4-3 and TRBJ2-1; weak D call: TRBD2 (6 bases). Germline CDR1 and CDR2: LGHNA and YSLEER. Trimming stripped 0 bases from V and 8 bases from J, with 11 bases between. The CDR3 is made up of 14 amino acids. The CDR3 DNA follows: TGCGCCAGCAGCCAAGAGGGGAGGAGGGATGAGCAGTTCTTC. It specifies CASSQEGRRDEQFF.

This clonotype was counted many times. Because this beta chain is a stray read in a library intended to capture alpha chains, its abundance should not be given much weight. The chain employs TRBV2 and TRBJ2-7; D is undetermined. The germline V and J ends were trimmed by 3 bases and 0 bases, with 9 bases remaining between them. The CDR3 spans 14 residues. Germline V gene sequence: CDR1 SNHLY, CDR2 FYNNEI. CDR3 nucleotides: TGTGCCAGCAGTGATTGGCAGAGCTCCTACGAGCAGTACTTC. Amino acid sequence: CASSDWQSSYEQYF.

There are many counts of this clonotype. Found in a library prepared for alpha chains, this beta chain is an off-target read, and its abundance has little meaning. The rearrangement joins TRBV5-6 to TRBJ2-7; 7 bases fit TRBD1. Germline V lookup: CDR1 SGHDT, CDR2 YYEEEE. The CDR3 is 15 amino acids. Unmatched junction bases numbered 7, after V lost 4 bases and J lost 0 bases. DNA of the CDR3: TGTGCCAGCAGCCGGAGACAGGGAGCCTCCTACGAGCAGTACTTC. It is translated as CASSRRQGASYEQYF.

The sample holds many counts of this clonotype. This beta chain came through as a stray read in a library set up for alpha chains, and its size says little. The chain combines TRBV6-4 with TRBJ2-1, with 8 positions matching TRBD2. This CDR3 comprises 15 residues. Germline lookup yields CDR1 MRHNA and CDR2 SNTAGT. J gave up 3 bases and V 3 bases, and 4 bases lay outside the gene matches. The CDR3 is CASSESGSNYNEQFF. Written as DNA, the CDR3 is TGTGCCAGCAGTGAGAGCGGGAGTAACTACAATGAGCAGTTCTTC.

The sample holds many counts of this clonotype. This beta chain was picked up by a library intended for alpha chains and is off target, so its count carries little meaning. CDR3 DNA sequence: TGTGCCAGTAGCAATGACAGGGCCGGAGCCAAAAACATTCAGTACTTC. Translating it yields CASSNDRAGAKNIQYF. The V gene is TRBV19, the J gene TRBJ2-4, with 7 bases lining up with TRBD1. The germline V gene encodes CDR1 LNHDA and CDR2 SQIVND (reference sequence). Germline trimming cut 6 bases from V and 0 bases from J; bases unmatched to any gene: 8. This CDR3 is 16 amino acids long.

This clonotype was recorded many times. With the library built for alpha chains, this beta chain is off target and its frequency is not meaningful. The chain uses TRBV2 and TRBJ1-5; TRBD1 might be the D (6 bases). The CDR3 has 16 residues. Trimming left V 8 bases short and J 1 base short, with 18 bases between. Germline V gene lookup returns CDR1 SNHLY and CDR2 FYNNEI. In nucleotides, the CDR3 is TGTGCCAGCTCCGTCCACAGGGAGAACAGCAATCAGCCCCAGCATTTT. Translating gives CASSVHRENSNQPQHF.

Notes on this clonotype: This beta chain is a stray read from a library made for alpha chains; its abundance is not meaningful. The J gene is TRBJ2-1, the V gene TRBV28; D unclear. Germline assignment: CDR1 MDHEN and CDR2 SYDVKM. The CDR3 is 13 residues long. The V end lost 10 bases, the J end lost 2 bases, and 12 bases lay between the germline ends. The CDR3 sequence: CAISELAYNEQFF. CDR3 DNA: TGTGCCATCTCGGAACTGGCCTACAATGAGCAGTTCTTC.

This clonotype was seen repeatedly, ten times or more. Because this beta chain is a stray read in a library intended to capture alpha chains, its abundance should not be given much weight. The chain carries TRBV7-3 and TRBJ2-1; D is unresolved. Trimming left V 5 bases short and J 6 bases short, with 17 bases between. Germline assignment: CDR1 SGHTA and CDR2 FQGTGA. This CDR3 region has 15 residues. This CDR3 reads CASSPTPAGLNEQFF. The CDR3 nucleotides are TGTGCCAGCAGCCCTACCCCCGCAGGCCTCAATGAGCAGTTCTTC.

Judged by abundance, this clonotype is medium-sized. This beta chain was picked up by a library intended for alpha chains and is off target, so its count carries little meaning. The CDR3 is CASSWDYSYNEQFF. The CDR3 DNA follows: TGCGCCAGCAGCTGGGACTATTCCTACAATGAGCAGTTCTTC. The chain is built from TRBV5-1 and TRBJ2-1; 7 positions agree with TRBD2. V dropped 3 bases and J dropped 1; count of bases not matched to a gene: 1. CDR1 is SGHRS and CDR2 is YFSETQ in the germline V gene. The CDR3 runs to 14 residues.

In its sample, this clonotype is medium-sized. This beta chain turned up in a library designed for alpha chains; as an off-target read, its abundance says little. The chain combines TRBV20-1 with TRBJ2-3, with TRBD1 identical over 10 bases. Germline CDR1 and CDR2: DFQATT and SNEGSKA (reference sequence). The length of the CDR3 is 15 residues. V was clipped by 5 bases and J by 5 bases; unmatched bases: 10. CDR3 coding DNA: TGCAGTGCTTCTTTAGACAGGGGGCTCCGAGATACGCAGTATTTT. This gives the protein CSASLDRGLRDTQYF.

This clonotype occurred many times. With the library built for alpha chains, this beta chain is off target and its frequency is not meaningful. This chain connects TRBV6-5 to TRBJ2-7, with D perhaps TRBD2 (5 bases). Trimming removed 0 bases from V and 2 bases from J, with 11 bases in between. Germline V lookup: CDR1 MNHEY, CDR2 SVGAGI. The CDR3 is 15 amino acids. The chain's CDR3 is CASSYSRTEAYEQYF. The CDR3 bases are TGTGCCAGCAGTTACTCCCGGACGGAGGCCTACGAGCAGTACTTC.

This clonotype was counted many times. The library was designed around alpha chains, so this beta chain is a stray read whose abundance carries little weight. The chain has TRBV4-1 and TRBJ2-3; tentative D call: TRBD2 (6 bases). The CDR3 consists of 14 residues. Trimming stripped 4 bases from V and 4 bases from J, with 12 bases between. CDR1 and CDR2 from the germline V gene are MGHRA and YSYEKL. The CDR3 region is CASSPTSIADTQYF. CDR3 coding DNA: TGCGCCAGCAGCCCTACTAGCATCGCAGATACGCAGTATTTT.

This clonotype is judged medium-sized. As an off-target read in a library built for alpha chains, this beta chain has a frequency of little significance. V is TRBV7-9 and J is TRBJ2-7; D gene ambiguous. The V and J ends lost 3 bases and 6 bases respectively, with 6 bases between them. CDR1 is SEHNR and CDR2 is FQNEAQ in the germline V gene (reference sequence). The CDR3 is made up of 11 amino acids. This CDR3 reads CASSFMGEQYF. The CDR3 DNA sequence: TGTGCCAGCAGCTTTATGGGCGAGCAGTACTTC.

The table lists this clonotype with many counts. This beta chain is an off-target read within a library intended for alpha chains, so its frequency means little. The rearrangement uses TRBV7-9 and TRBJ1-1; D is perhaps TRBD1 (5 bases). The CDR3 extends over 18 amino acids. V lost 0 bases and J 5 bases, leaving 22 bases between the germline ends. Germline lookup yields CDR1 SEHNR and CDR2 FQNEAQ (reference sequence). The CDR3: CASSLALGRVLGPTEAFF. The CDR3 DNA reads as TGTGCCAGCAGCTTAGCCCTAGGTAGGGTTCTGGGGCCGACTGAAGCTTTCTTT.

This clonotype was picked up a small number of times. Since it is a stray read in a library aimed at alpha chains, this beta chain has a size that is not meaningful. The V gene is TRBV6-5, the J gene TRBJ1-6; 7 bases are a match to TRBD1. The CDR3 covers 15 residues. Looked up from germline, CDR1 is MNHEY and CDR2 is SVGAGI. After removal of 6 bases from V and 5 bases from J, the junction contained 7 bases not matched to a gene. CDR3 DNA sequence: TGTGCCAGCAGGCCCCCGACAGGGAATAATTCACCCCTCCACTTT. Its translation: CASRPPTGNNSPLHF.

Of note for this clonotype: A read error may be the cause here, since a much bigger clone is one base away. This beta chain was picked up by a library intended for alpha chains and is off target, so its count carries little meaning. V gene TRBV12-3 or TRBV12-4 combines with J gene TRBJ2-3; 7 bases line up with TRBD2. V was clipped by 4 bases and J by 14 bases; unmatched bases: 9. The CDR3 runs 12 residues. CDR3 in amino acids: CASSCGEGLWYF. In DNA form, the CDR3 reads TGTGCCAGCAGTTGTGGGGAGGGGTTATGGTATTTT.

In its sample, this clonotype was seen many times. This beta chain lies outside the target of a library built for alpha chains; its clone size means little. The J gene is TRBJ2-3, the V gene TRBV28; 15 bases are a match to TRBD2. Germline CDR1 is MDHEN and CDR2 is SYDVKM. There are 20 residues in the CDR3. V trimming: 9 bases; J trimming: 1 base; junction bases outside the gene matches: 17. The CDR3 reads CARGERPGTSGRLRTDTQYF. In DNA, the CDR3 is TGTGCCAGGGGGGAAAGACCCGGGACTAGCGGGAGGCTGCGCACAGATACGCAGTATTTT.

This clonotype has only a few counts. The library was designed around alpha chains, so this beta chain is a stray read whose abundance carries little weight. The chain has TRBV10-3 and TRBJ1-3; D gene unclear. Per the germline V gene, CDR1 is ENHRY and CDR2 is SYGVKD. The V and J ends lost 10 bases and 4 bases respectively, with 8 bases between them. The CDR3 has 11 amino acids. The CDR3 sequence is CASRAGNTIYF. CDR3 coding DNA: TGTGCCAGCCGAGCGGGAAACACCATATATTTT.

This clonotype showed up many times. This beta chain is an unintended read in a library built for alpha chains; its size means little. This chain joins TRBV3-1 and TRBJ2-3, with 9 bases lining up with TRBD2. Trimming cost V 0 bases and J 1 base; bases outside gene matches: 5. CDR3 length: 17 residues. The germline CDR1 and CDR2 sequences are LGHDT and YNNKEL (reference sequence). For the CDR3, the DNA is TGTGCCAGCAGCCAAGACCTGACTAGCGGAGGCACAGATACGCAGTATTTT. This gives the protein CASSQDLTSGGTDTQYF.